This T cell receptor beta chain was observed in a study of cytomegalovirus exposure and HLA in healthy donors. The CDR3 covers 15 residues. Germline lookup yields CDR1 SGHRS and CDR2 YFSETQ. With V trimmed by 4 bases and J by 5 bases, 7 bases remained unmatched. The study's findings and limits: Cytomegalovirus status, reportedly, was diagnosed with high specificity and sensitivity by the classifier. Some TCR beta chains (roughly 160 of them) were listed as cytomegalovirus-associated. Immune exposure information comprised only CMV serostatus.

Primers for the PCR totalled 60 Vbeta and 13 Jbeta. Here immunoSEQ multiplex PCR was the method, and the copy in TCRdb shows in-frame clones only, minus some. The repertoire holds about 110,000 clones, approximately 79% seen once, with around 3.1% in the top ten. Note on this clone: Its specificity is not known. At the DNA level, this CDR3 is encoded by other sequences in the same sample as well.

Healthy bone marrow donors made up the cohort. Sequencing was carried out using PBMCs. The TCR originated in a woman aged 40 to 49 in good health and CMV-seronegative. V is TRBV5-1 and J is TRBJ2-1; 9 bases are shared with TRBD1. The CDR3 DNA follows: TGCGCCAGCAGCCCTACAGGGGGCAGCGACAATGAGCAGTTCTTC. This translates into CASSPTGGSDNEQFF.